Below, 9 T cell receptor beta chains from the same sample are listed, as sequenced in a study of control samples from healthy donors and cancer patients. The method was immunoSEQ multiplex PCR; TCRdb's version includes in-frame clones alone and lacks a portion of them. The repertoire consists of around 250,000 clones, with roughly four fifths occurring once and the leading ten covering about an eighth. Specimen: PBMCs. The receptors shown here come from a woman aged 60-75 years with lung cancer.

The chain employs TRBV19 and TRBJ2-3; D ambiguous. CDR1 and CDR2 from the germline V gene are LNHDA and SQIVND (reference sequence). The CDR3 contains 16 residues. Trimming left V 5 bases short and J 3 bases short, with 18 bases between. CDR3 sequence reads: CASSLVLGTATDTQYF. For the CDR3, the DNA is TGTGCCAGTAGTCTCGTCCTCGGTACAGCAACAGATACGCAGTATTTT.

This chain joins TRBV5-1 and TRBJ2-5; tentative D call: TRBD2 (6 bases). Per germline, CDR1 SGHRS and CDR2 YFSETQ. The germline V and J ends were trimmed by 3 bases and 1 base, with 13 bases remaining between them. This CDR3 contains 15 residues. For the CDR3, the DNA is TGCGCCAGCAGCTCCTCGGGAGCTCGCCAAGAGACCCAGTACTTC. This sequence encodes CASSSSGARQETQYF.

The V and J genes are TRBV11-3 and TRBJ1-1; D not resolved. Germline lookup yields CDR1 SGHNT and CDR2 YENEEA. The CDR3 sequence is 13 residues long. Trimming removed 5 bases at V and 2 bases at J, with 9 bases between. CDR3: CASSPAPNTEAFF. The DNA for the CDR3 is TGTGCCAGCAGCCCTGCCCCTAACACTGAAGCTTTCTTT.

This clone was recorded once. V and J are TRBV12-3 or TRBV12-4 and TRBJ2-3; D is unresolved. V was shortened by 7 bases and J by 5 bases, with 10 bases between the two germline ends. The CDR3 consists of 12 residues. The CDR3 region has the DNA TGTGCCAGCACCCGAGGAATAGATACGCAGTATTTT. As protein: CASTRGIDTQYF.

The chain uses TRBV20-1 and TRBJ1-5; a possible D gene is TRBD1 (6 bases). CDR3 length: 14 amino acids. Trimming removed 3 bases at V and 0 bases at J, with 9 bases between. Germline values: CDR1 DFQATT, CDR2 SNEGSKA (reference sequence). The CDR3 is CSASVGGSNQPQHF. For the CDR3, the DNA is TGCAGTGCTAGTGTAGGGGGTAGCAATCAGCCCCAGCATTTT.

CDR3 DNA sequence: TGTGCCAGCAGGGGGACAGGGTATACCGGGGAGCTGTTTTTT. This encodes CASRGTGYTGELFF. The rearrangement uses TRBV6-6 and TRBJ2-2; 9 bases line up with TRBD1. Germline-derived CDR1 and CDR2 are MNHNY and SVGAGI (reference sequence). V shed 6 bases and J 5 bases; nucleotides not matched to a gene: 4. The CDR3 consists of 14 residues.

This clone has a handful of counts. V usage is TRBV7-9 and J usage is TRBJ2-2; 8 nucleotides match TRBD1. This CDR3 is 17 amino acids long. V shed 5 bases and J 6 bases; nucleotides not matched to a gene: 14. Germline CDR1 SEHNR, CDR2 FQNEAQ (reference sequence). The CDR3: CASSPGSPGQASGELFF. The CDR3 DNA reads as TGTGCCAGCAGCCCAGGATCCCCGGGACAGGCATCCGGGGAGCTGTTTTTT.

Only one count was recorded for this clone. The chain combines TRBV5-1 with TRBJ1-1; D gene uncertain. Germline V gene sequence: CDR1 SGHRS, CDR2 YFSETQ. The CDR3 totals 14 residues. Trimming removed 0 bases at V and 0 bases at J, with 6 bases between. CDR3 bases: TGCGCCAGCAGCTTGGATCACCTGAACACTGAAGCTTTCTTT. It codes for CASSLDHLNTEAFF. The whole variable domain, filled in from reference TRBV5-1 and TRBJ1-1, reads KAGVTQTPRYLIKTRGQQVTLSCSPISGHRSVSWYQQTPGQGLQFLFEYFSETQRNKGNFPGRFSGRQFSNSRSEMNVSTLELGDSALYLCASSLDHLNTEAFFGQGTRLTVV.

The chain has TRBV7-9 and TRBJ1-5; no firm D call. The ends were cut back, 5 bases at V and 4 bases at J, with 9 bases in the middle. The length of the CDR3 is 13 residues. Germline V CDR1 and CDR2: SEHNR, FQNEAQ (reference sequence). CDR3 sequence reads: CASSGIDNQPQHF. Here the CDR3 DNA reads TGTGCCAGCAGCGGGATCGATAATCAGCCCCAGCATTTT.